What follows is one TCR beta chain and its context. The table lists this clone with a few counts. The antigen this receptor binds is unknown. Base qualities are missing; no much larger clone stands one base away. V is cut by 6 bases and J by 1 base, and the space between the germline ends is 9 bases. According to the germline V gene (reference sequence), CDR1 reads MNHNY and CDR2 reads SVGAGI. Taken from cysteine to phenylalanine, the CDR3 has 13 residues. The sequence is cut down to CDR3 DNA, 39 bases in frame from base 1. Library generation was performed with the immunoSEQ multiplex PCR assay. The multiplex PCR relied on a mix of 60 forward primers for TCR Vbeta segments and 13 reverse primers for TCR Jbeta segments. A multiplex PCR assay on genomic DNA amplified the CDR3 region of rearranged TCR beta genes. On the Illumina HiSeq System, the amplified TCR beta libraries were sequenced as 87-base-pair reads. The study's processing was this. Across the 600 to 700 repertoires, a later analysis counted around 80 million unique TCR beta chains, roughly 11 million of which were shared by at least two donors. Raw reads were error-corrected and collapsed into unique sequences by a nearest-neighbor algorithm in which closely related sequences were merged to remove PCR and sequencing errors. CDR3 sequences were aligned to IMGT reference sequences to assign V, D and J gene segments. For a sequence to be retained, a match of at least six nucleotides to both a V gene segment and a J gene segment was required. A rearrangement counted as productive if the CDR3 had no stop codons and remained in frame with V and J, and every other rearrangement counted as non-productive. CDR3 was defined by IMGT convention, running from the second conserved V-encoded cysteine to the conserved J-encoded phenylalanine. Sequences without an unambiguous match to a single V gene segment were excluded from the earlier analysis of about 630 of the donors. In an earlier analysis of several hundred of the donors, a V segment was called functional when productive rearrangements were above 56.7%, and segregating when the standard deviation between donors exceeded 5%. A statistical classification framework was built to diagnose cytomegalovirus status from the catalog of TCR beta chain sequences. V and J gene assignment, in a later analysis, came from comparing TCR nucleotide sequences with IMGT/GENE-DB human TR gene sequences. A later analysis assigned CDR3 sequences and most-parsimonious VDJ recombination scenarios with the TCRdist pipeline. A later analysis defined each TCR beta chain by its CDR3 amino acid sequence plus V-gene family, and excluded reads lacking a unique V-gene family. As a way to deal with suspected cross-contamination and a sequencing artifact, a later analysis dropped 450 to 700 nucleotide sequences that were highly shared and had low generation probability. A later analysis calculated a clonal expansion index for each public chain from normalized within-repertoire ranks of inferred template counts. In a later analysis, generation probabilities were computed using a VDJ recombination model fitted to out-of-frame rearrangements, and the results were checked against IGoR. A later analysis scored TCR-TCR, TCR-HLA and TCR-CMV co-occurrence with hypergeometric tests, applying a repertoire-size bias correction to TCR pairs. To estimate false discovery rates, a later analysis permuted the HLA or CMV assignments 20 times. In a later analysis, co-occurring TCRs were grouped using DBSCAN, and TCRdist sequence similarity was added for clustering within HLA-allele-positive subsets. For co-occurrence clustering, repertoires with fewer than 30,000 or more than 120,000 public chains were excluded, along with a handful of repertoires with anomalous nucleotide sharing. The clones in this table, taken by TCRdb from immuneACCESS, are in-frame only. Not every clone is retained; where verified, under half of the shortfall comes from an unresolved V gene, and the cause of the rest is unknown. That table supplies the V and J calls and clone size; D and trimming were determined from the DNA. The sample profile shows roughly 120,000 clones; around three quarters of them were found once. 5.3% of the sample is held by the ten biggest clonotypes.

The cohort was made up of approximately 700 healthy bone marrow donors. At the time of sampling, all cohort members were nominally healthy, though unrecorded immune exposures were likely present. The donor was CMV seronegative and belonged to the group of 352 seronegative cohort members. Every donor gave a peripheral blood sample, and the peripheral blood mononuclear cells from that sample were used for TCR beta sequencing. The Qiagen DNeasy Blood Extraction Kit was used to extract genomic DNA from the blood cell samples. This entry comes from a study of cytomegalovirus exposure and HLA in healthy donors (dated by TCRdb to 2015 to 2018). Study-wide context: According to an earlier analysis of 550 to 750 of the donors, about 179 million T cells yielded 90 million to 130 million unique TCR beta sequences and approximately 300 Gb of sequence data. Class I and class II HLA loci were covered by the typing at four-digit resolution. A separate validation cohort of over a hundred different subjects was used in addition to the roughly 640-subject first cohort. Because of strong linkage in the cohort, five DR-DQ haplotypes were treated as single units for association and clustering. Typing coverage differed by locus: A, B, C, DRB1 and DQB1 were typed in about 620-630 donors, DQA1 in about 560, DPA1 in nearly 610, and DPB1 in 472. Among about 370 genotyped donors of the cohort, an average of about 220,000 unique TCR beta nucleotide sequences was sequenced per donor, of which about 18% were non-productive. All discovery cohort repertoires had been generated on a single sequencing platform. To study patterns of TCR occurrence, a later analysis re-analyzed previously published TCR beta repertoires from just over 650 donors and added high-resolution HLA genotyping. Approximately 330 gigabases of sequencing data and 91 million or so unique TCR sequences made up an early release that covered 500 to 700 HLA-typed donors. The study profiled the T cell repertoires of about 640 subjects by immunosequencing and related them to cytomegalovirus serostatus. Among the approximately 430 genotyped donors, more than 70% belonged to the genetic ancestry cluster associated with self-reported Caucasian donors. Donor age, sex, ethnicity and CMV serostatus were compiled together with the repertoire data. In an earlier analysis of around 540 of the donors, high-throughput TCR beta sequencing was used to judge whether each TCR beta V gene segment behaved as functional or pseudogenic. Rather than drawing on any new phenotypic data, the later analysis identified candidate immune exposures from TCR beta sequences and the way those sequences occurred across donors. Genome-wide SNP genotypes for about 65% of the 666 donors were used in a later genetic analysis, which treated that subset as a discovery cohort. To predict cytomegalovirus infection status, the study brought together high-throughput TCR immunosequencing, statistical association of individual TCRs with disease status, and machine learning. The aim of the study was to test whether cataloging public T cell receptors could identify signatures of past pathogen exposure. General study outcomes and caveats: According to a later analysis, most CMV-associated TCR beta chains appeared to be HLA-restricted, and the HLA associations seemed to be driven largely by CMV exposure. In a later analysis, several top co-occurrence clusters were reported to appear linked to parvovirus B19, influenza, CMV and Epstein-Barr virus. The 87-base-pair reads could not distinguish some IMGT-functional V segments, including TRBV6-2 and TRBV6-3, so those segments were excluded. A further reported finding was that TCR beta sequences accurately predicted the HLA-A and HLA-B alleles for most subjects in the first cohort. Correlated functional status among segregating V segments might be attributable to linkage disequilibrium, but an unknown experimental factor could not be ruled out. An association between a missense DCLRE1C variant and V-gene and J-gene trimming of TCR beta chains was found in a later genetic analysis and replicated in an independent cohort. Because some donors lacked HLA typing at each locus, the association tests relied only on the typed subset. In vitro tests confirmed that a few of the cytomegalovirus-associated TCR beta chains recognize cytomegalovirus antigens. While some public TCRs were present in many individuals, most TCR sequences turned up only very rarely across donors. When HLA alleles, especially DR and DQ, strongly co-occurred, attributing TCR associations to individual alleles was difficult. Compared with the approximately 710-donor mean, donors in an Asian-associated ancestry cluster had fewer N-insertions in productive TCRs, according to a later genetic analysis. For the cohort, immune exposure information was limited to CMV serostatus. A later analysis found that HLA-associated TCR beta chains were more clonally expanded and had lower generation probabilities than equally common non-associated chains. A group of highly shared sequence variants was considered likely to be a technical artifact of the sequencing pipeline. In an earlier analysis of about 600 of the donors, most TCR beta V segments appeared in productive rearrangements about 87% or about 30% of the time, broadly matching IMGT annotations. In both the original and validation cohorts, the classifier was reported to diagnose cytomegalovirus status with high specificity and sensitivity. According to a later analysis, TCR association rates differed among HLA loci, with DRB1 alleles showing the most associated TCRs and HLA-C alleles showing the fewest. Only TCR beta chains were sequenced in this cohort, and the absence of alpha or paired-chain data limited detectable features. A total of fewer than 200 TCR beta chains were listed by the study as associated with cytomegalovirus. In a later analysis, more than 15,000 TCR beta sequences were associated with specific HLA alleles at a false discovery rate of 0.05. The presence/absence analyses assumed that sequencing depth was roughly uniform across donors, and that assumption may not be true. Because counts were too low, seventeen rarely observed V segments, including chromosome 9 orphons, were excluded from the earlier analysis of fewer than 650 of the donors. The authors suggested that the approach could potentially be extended to other disease states and immunological phenotypes.

The chain uses TRBV6-6 and TRBJ1-1; the best D guess is TRBD1, with 6 bases matching. Source material: PBMCs. The sequence derives from a young man in good health and CMV-seronegative. The encoded CDR3 is CASSQGQNTEAFF. The DNA is TGTGCCAGCAGCCAGGGACAGAACACTGAAGCTTTCTTT.